The next 20 T cell receptor beta chains were all read from a single sample in a study of CD8+CD57+ T cells in acquired aplastic anemia (dated by TCRdb to between 2018 and 2020). For sequencing, an Illumina HiSeq 2000 was employed. Genomic DNA served as template for TCR beta VDJ combination and CDR3 sequence profiling. The public reads were run again by TCRdb, first through fastp at Q25 and then through MiXCR, and only productive beta chains were kept. Rows are combined by CDR3 protein, so each entry shows the most common genes and DNA. This sample has around 200,000 distinct CDR3 sequences in its table, and approximately 48% of those were observed once. Jointly, the top ten make up 13% of the sample. The patients picked for sequencing were ones in whom flow cytometry had shown an expansion of CD8+CD57+ cells. The sequencing sample was made of sorted CD4+, CD8+, or CD8+CD57+ T cells (not recorded which) from PBMCs. Source of these receptors: a human donor with aplastic anemia.

This clonotype came up many times. This chain uses TRBV19 with TRBJ1-2; perhaps TRBD1 as D (5 bases). This CDR3 has 16 amino acids. V was trimmed by 2 bases and J by 4 bases, leaving 17 bases between them. The germline V gene encodes CDR1 LNHDA and CDR2 SQIVND (reference sequence). The CDR3 sequence: CASSITGRVGTYGYTF. CDR3 in DNA: TGTGCCAGTAGTATAACAGGCAGGGTTGGTACCTATGGCTACACCTTC.

CDR3 sequence: CAIGNREAYEQYF. Written as DNA, the CDR3 is TGTGCCATCGGGAACAGGGAAGCCTACGAGCAGTACTTC. The genes are TRBV10-3 and TRBJ2-7; TRBD1 is a possible D gene (6 bases). The ends were cut back, 8 bases at V and 2 bases at J, with 13 bases in the middle. The CDR3 contains 13 residues. Germline CDR1 and CDR2: ENHRY and SYGVKD.

This sequence joins TRBV7-9 and TRBJ2-2, with D uncertain. The germline V gene encodes CDR1 SEHNR and CDR2 FQNEAQ (reference sequence). The CDR3 length is 12 residues. The V end was cut by 5 bases, the J end by 5 bases, with 6 bases between. CDR3 nucleotides: TGTGCCAGCAGCCCCTATACCGGGGAGCTGTTTTTT. Encoded protein: CASSPYTGELFF.

In its sample, this clonotype was seen many times. This chain links TRBV11-2 with TRBJ2-3, with a weak D call TRBD2 (5 bases). In germline, CDR1 is SGHAT, CDR2 FQNNGV. The CDR3 loop spans 16 amino acids. Trimming left V 4 bases short and J 2 bases short, with 16 bases between. The CDR3: CASSSSPSSDTDTQYF. CDR3 DNA: TGTGCCAGCAGCTCCTCCCCTAGCAGCGACACAGATACGCAGTATTTT. Full variable domain (remainder filled in from reference TRBV11-2 and TRBJ2-3): EAGVAQSPRYKIIEKRQSVAFWCNPISGHATLYWYQQILGQGPKLLIQFQNNGVVDDSQLPKDRFSAERLKGVDSTLKIQPAKLEDSAVYLCASSSSPSSDTDTQYFGPGTRLTVL.

This chain links TRBV19 with TRBJ1-1; TRBD1 might be the D (6 bases). CDR3 length equals 14 residues. With 6 bases removed from V and 4 bases from J, the gap between germline ends came to 15 bases. Germline V gene sequence: CDR1 LNHDA, CDR2 SQIVND (reference sequence). In DNA form, the CDR3 reads TGTGCCAGTAGGAGACTCGACAGGCCCACTGAAGCTTTCTTT. This gives the protein CASRRLDRPTEAFF.

The chain couples TRBV19 to TRBJ1-5; weak D call: TRBD1 (5 bases). V was shortened by 7 bases and J by 5 bases, with 9 bases between the two germline ends. Germline V gives CDR1 LNHDA, CDR2 SQIVND (reference sequence). The length of the CDR3 is 12 residues. The CDR3 DNA follows: TGTGCCAGTAACCAGGGCGATCAGCCCCAGCATTTT. Its protein is CASNQGDQPQHF.

This clonotype has only a few counts. The rearrangement joins TRBV12-5 to TRBJ1-4; 8 nucleotides agree with TRBD1. From germline, CDR1 is LGHNT and CDR2 FRNRAP. This CDR3 spans 16 amino acids. V lost 1 base and J lost 7; bases outside the gene matches: 8. Here the CDR3 DNA reads TGTGCTAGTGGTTTGGGGACAGGGATGAGTGGTGAAAAACTGTTTTTT. Amino acids: CASGLGTGMSGEKLFF.

This clonotype was picked up many times. This chain links TRBV2 with TRBJ1-6, with unresolved D. This CDR3 is 12 amino acids long. Germline assignment: CDR1 SNHLY and CDR2 FYNNEI. V lost 6 bases, J lost 9 bases, and 9 bases lay in between. This CDR3 is CASRAGSSPLHF. The DNA of the CDR3 is TGTGCCAGCAGGGCGGGGAGTTCACCCCTCCACTTT.

The chain carries TRBV20-1 and TRBJ1-6; D is unclear. From germline, CDR1 is DFQATT and CDR2 SNEGSKA (reference sequence). Between the trimmed V and J ends, which lost 8 bases and 9 bases, there was a span of 26 bases. The CDR3 runs 16 residues. The CDR3 DNA follows: TGCAGTCCCAGAGCGGAGAGAAAGGGAACCGGTTCACCCCTCCACTTT. This translates into CSPRAERKGTGSPLHF.

A note on this clonotype: A read error may be the cause here, since a much bigger clone is one base away. J is TRBJ1-2 and V is TRBV12-3 or TRBV12-4; TRBD1 agrees at 9 bases. V shed 6 bases and J 2 bases; nucleotides not matched to a gene: 4. This CDR3 has 14 residues. This chain's CDR3 is CASRSGTGNYGYTF. The CDR3 coding sequence is TGTGCCAGCAGGTCCGGGACAGGGAACTATGGCTACACCTTC.

The genes are TRBV7-8 and TRBJ2-7, with 16 bases aligning to TRBD2. V was clipped by 5 bases and J by 10 bases; unmatched bases: 5. CDR1 and CDR2 (germline): SGHVS, FQNEAQ. The CDR3 runs 14 residues. CDR3 protein: CASSTGTSGGAQYF. The CDR3 DNA reads TGTGCCAGCAGCACAGGGACTAGCGGGGGGGCCCAGTACTTC.

This clonotype was seen repeatedly, ten times or more. V usage is TRBV7-3 and J usage is TRBJ2-4, with TRBD2 matching 8 bases. V shed 6 bases, J shed 13 bases, and the junction held 8 bases outside the gene matches. CDR3 length: 12 residues. Germline V lookup: CDR1 SGHTA, CDR2 FQGTGA. The CDR3 spells CASRSAGGEQYF. The DNA of the CDR3 is TGTGCCAGCAGATCCGCGGGGGGTGAACAGTACTTC.

This clonotype came up many times. The chain has TRBV19 and TRBJ2-7; TRBD2 might be the D (5 bases). The germline V and J ends were trimmed by 3 bases and 1 base, with 7 bases remaining between them. CDR1 and CDR2 (germline): LNHDA, SQIVND (reference sequence). This CDR3 contains 13 residues. This chain's CDR3 is CASSIGKSYEQYF. CDR3 bases: TGTGCCAGTAGTATCGGGAAATCCTACGAGCAGTACTTC.

V gene TRBV10-3 combines with J gene TRBJ1-1; D gene uncertain. Germline V lookup: CDR1 ENHRY, CDR2 SYGVKD. CDR3 length: 13 amino acids. The germline V and J ends were trimmed by 10 bases and 8 bases, with 20 bases remaining between them. The chain's CDR3 is CATANGEGTEAFF. CDR3 bases: TGTGCCACCGCGAACGGGGAGGGCACCGAAGCTTTCTTT.

This rearrangement joins TRBV6-5 to TRBJ2-7; 7 bases map to TRBD1. V lost 0 bases to trimming and J lost 6 bases; unmatched junction nucleotides: 2. This CDR3 contains 13 residues. Germline CDR1 MNHEY, CDR2 SVGAGI. CDR3 amino acids: CASSYSKGAEQYF. CDR3 DNA sequence: TGTGCCAGCAGTTACTCGAAGGGGGCCGAGCAGTACTTC.

The rearrangement joins TRBV2 to TRBJ2-3; D may correspond to TRBD1 or TRBD2 (10 bases each). There are 17 residues in the CDR3. The ends were cut back, 10 bases at V and 5 bases at J, with 28 bases in the middle. Germline-derived CDR1 and CDR2 are SNHLY and FYNNEI. The CDR3 loop is CATGTGASGGGGDTQYF. As DNA, the CDR3 is TGTGCCACCGGGACAGGGGCCAGCGGGGGGGGTGGAGATACGCAGTATTTT.

This clonotype was seen many times. J is TRBJ2-7 and V is TRBV15; 8 positions match TRBD1. Unmatched junction bases numbered 14, after V lost 6 bases and J lost 7 bases. Germline CDR1 is LNHNV and CDR2 is YYDKDF (reference sequence). CDR3 length: 15 amino acids. The CDR3 DNA follows: TGTGCCACCAGTCTACCCCGGACAGGGCGTAGAGAGCAGTACTTC. It is translated as CATSLPRTGRREQYF.

Remarks on this clonotype: Since the CDR3 does not end with the conserved phenylalanine or tryptophan, this likely comes from a read error. V gene TRBV20-1 combines with J gene TRBJ2-7; 8 bases fit TRBD2. Germline CDR1 DFQATT, CDR2 SNEGSKA (reference sequence). The V and J ends lost 1 base and 7 bases, in that order; junction bases with no gene match: 12. The CDR3 totals 15 residues. The CDR3 loop is CSARVVTSDFLEQYS. CDR3 coding DNA: TGCAGTGCTAGAGTTGTGACTAGCGACTTCTTGGAGCAGTACTCC.

The chain's CDR3 is CASSLTGGSSYNSPLHF. CDR3 bases: TGTGCCAGCAGCCTCACAGGGGGGAGCTCCTATAATTCACCCCTCCACTTT. The V call is TRBV11-2, the J call TRBJ1-6; TRBD1 aligns across 8 bases. This CDR3 is built from 17 residues. V lost 5 bases, J lost 0 bases, and 6 bases stayed unmatched. The germline V gene has CDR1 SGHAT and CDR2 FQNNGV.

The chain employs TRBV19 and TRBJ2-3; 12 bases line up with TRBD2. In germline, CDR1 is LNHDA, CDR2 SQIVND (reference sequence). The junction had 8 bases not matched to a gene; V was cut back by 7 bases and J by 0 bases. The length of the CDR3 is 17 residues. The CDR3 nucleotides are TGTGCCAGTAAAAGGACTAGCGGGGTCATTAGCACAGATACGCAGTATTTT. Its protein product is CASKRTSGVISTDTQYF.